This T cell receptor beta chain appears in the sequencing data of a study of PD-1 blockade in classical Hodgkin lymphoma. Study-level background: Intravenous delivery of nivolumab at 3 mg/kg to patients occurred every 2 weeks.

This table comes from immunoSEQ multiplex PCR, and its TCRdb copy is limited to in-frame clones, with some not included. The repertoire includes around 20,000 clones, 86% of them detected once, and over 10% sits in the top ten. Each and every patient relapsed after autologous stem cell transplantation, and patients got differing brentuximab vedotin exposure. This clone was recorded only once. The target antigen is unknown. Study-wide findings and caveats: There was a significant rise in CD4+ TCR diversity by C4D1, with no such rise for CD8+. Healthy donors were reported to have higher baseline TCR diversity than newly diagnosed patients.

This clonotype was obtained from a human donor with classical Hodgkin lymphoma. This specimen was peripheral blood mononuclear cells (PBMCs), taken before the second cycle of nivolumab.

CDR3 region: CASSQTSGTGRTGELFF. CDR3 coding DNA: TGCGCCAGCAGCCAAACCTCCGGGACAGGGAGGACCGGGGAGCTGTTTTTT. The chain uses TRBV4-1 and TRBJ2-2; 9 bases align to TRBD1. With V trimmed by 2 bases and J by 5 bases, 9 bases remained unmatched. Germline V gene sequence: CDR1 MGHRA, CDR2 YSYEKL. The CDR3 has 17 amino acids.